These 8 T cell receptor beta chains share one sample of origin, sequenced in a study of cytomegalovirus exposure and HLA in healthy donors. Vbeta (60) and Jbeta (13) primers were used in the PCR. Sequencing used immunoSEQ multiplex PCR; TCRdb keeps in-frame clones, though not all of them. The profile shows around 150,000 clones, around 74% of them singletons. Sequencing was carried out using PBMCs. These TCRs come from a man aged 45-65 years in good health and CMV-seropositive.

This clone was counted between two and nine times. The chain employs TRBV10-3 and TRBJ2-2, with TRBD2 matching over 14 bases. The J segment lost 0 bases and the V segment lost 6 bases, leaving 6 bases of the junction unmatched. The CDR3 totals 18 residues. Germline V gene lookup returns CDR1 ENHRY and CDR2 SYGVKD. The CDR3 sequence: CAISAGTSGSANTGELFF. CDR3 bases: TGTGCCATCAGCGCCGGGACTAGCGGGAGTGCGAACACCGGGGAGCTGTTTTTT.

The CDR3 region is CASSVTGTRSGNTIYF. The CDR3 nucleotides are TGTGCCAGTAGTGTAACCGGGACACGCTCTGGAAACACCATATATTTT. This chain joins TRBV19 and TRBJ1-3, with a possible D match to TRBD1 (6 bases). CDR1 and CDR2 from the germline V gene are LNHDA and SQIVND (reference sequence). The length of the CDR3 is 16 residues. The ends were cut back, 5 bases at V and 0 bases at J, with 14 bases in the middle.

This clone was found a few times. The chain is built from TRBV19 and TRBJ1-2, with D possibly TRBD1 on 6 matching bases. With 10 bases removed from V and 4 bases from J, the gap between germline ends came to 16 bases. The V gene's germline CDR1 is LNHDA and CDR2 SQIVND (reference sequence). The CDR3 totals 13 residues. The chain's CDR3 is CATTRGGAYGYTF. The CDR3 DNA is TGTGCCACCACGCGGGGGGGCGCCTATGGCTACACCTTC.

This sequence joins TRBV7-9 and TRBJ1-6; D gene uncertain. The CDR3 contains 15 residues. In germline, CDR1 is SEHNR, CDR2 FQNEAQ (reference sequence). V shed 9 bases and J shed 1 base, with 13 bases lying between them. The CDR3 here is CASTRENSYNSPLHF. The CDR3 bases are TGTGCCAGTACGAGGGAAAATTCCTATAATTCACCCCTCCACTTT. The variable domain in full, with the rest retrieved from reference TRBV7-9 and TRBJ1-6, is DTGVSQNPRHKITKRGQNVTFRCDPISEHNRLYWYRQTLGQGPEFLTYFQNEAQLEKSRLLSDRFSAERPKGSFSTLEIQRTEQGDSAMYLCASTRENSYNSPLHFGNGTRLTVT.

This clone was seen only once. V and J are TRBV15 and TRBJ1-2; 9 bases match TRBD1. The CDR3 has 15 amino acids. CDR1 and CDR2 (germline): LNHNV, YYDKDF (reference sequence). J gave up 2 bases and V 3 bases, and 4 bases lay outside the gene matches. CDR3 sequence (DNA): TGTGCCACCAGCAGGGACAGGGGCAGAAACTATGGCTACACCTTC. As protein: CATSRDRGRNYGYTF.

This clone was seen a handful of times. CDR3 loop: CASSPGDRVGANVLTF. The CDR3 DNA follows: TGTGCCAGCAGCCCCGGCGACAGGGTTGGGGCCAACGTCCTGACTTTC. The V and J genes are TRBV5-4 and TRBJ2-6; 7 bases line up with TRBD1. With V trimmed by 4 bases and J by 3 bases, 7 bases remained unmatched. This CDR3 has 16 amino acids. Germline V CDR1 and CDR2: SGHNT, YYREEE (reference sequence).

The genes are TRBV6-6 and TRBJ1-1; 7 bases map to TRBD1. Germline V gives CDR1 MNHNY, CDR2 SVGAGI (reference sequence). CDR3 length equals 15 residues. Trimming cost V 2 bases and J 3 bases; bases outside gene matches: 6. The CDR3, as DNA: TGTGCCAGCAGTTACCTCGGGACAGTAGACACTGAAGCTTTCTTT. Its translation is CASSYLGTVDTEAFF.

The rearrangement links TRBV14 to TRBJ1-1; D perhaps matches TRBD1 (6 bases). V was trimmed by 4 bases and J by 6 bases, leaving 12 bases between them. Germline loops: CDR1 SGHDN, CDR2 FVKESK. This CDR3 has 13 amino acids. The DNA of the CDR3 is TGTGCCAGCAGCCGTATCTCAGGGGCTGAAGCTTTCTTT. This codes for CASSRISGAEAFF. Looking up the rest from reference TRBV14 and TRBJ1-1 gives the full variable domain: EAGVTQFPSHSVIEKGQTVTLRCDPISGHDNLYWYRRVMGKEIKFLLHFVKESKQDESGMPNNRFLAERTGGTYSTLKVQPAELEDSGVYFCASSRISGAEAFFGQGTRLTVV.